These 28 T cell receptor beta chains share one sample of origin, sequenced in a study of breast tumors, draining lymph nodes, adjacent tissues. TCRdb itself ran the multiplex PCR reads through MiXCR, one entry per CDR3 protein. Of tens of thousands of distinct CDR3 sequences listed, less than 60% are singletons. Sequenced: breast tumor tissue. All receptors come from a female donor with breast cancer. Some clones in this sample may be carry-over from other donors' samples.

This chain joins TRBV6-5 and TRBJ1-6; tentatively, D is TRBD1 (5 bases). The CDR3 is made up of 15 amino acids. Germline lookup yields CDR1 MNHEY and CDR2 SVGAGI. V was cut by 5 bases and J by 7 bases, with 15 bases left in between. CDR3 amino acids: CASSQMGGVNSPLHF. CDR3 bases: TGTGCCAGCAGTCAAATGGGGGGAGTAAATTCACCCCTCCACTTT.

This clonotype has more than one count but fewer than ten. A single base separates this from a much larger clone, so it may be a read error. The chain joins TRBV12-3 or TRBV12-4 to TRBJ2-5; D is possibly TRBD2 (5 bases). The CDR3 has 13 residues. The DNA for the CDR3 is TGTGCCTGCAGTACAAGCGGCCAAGAGACCCAGTACTTC. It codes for CACSTSGQETQYF.

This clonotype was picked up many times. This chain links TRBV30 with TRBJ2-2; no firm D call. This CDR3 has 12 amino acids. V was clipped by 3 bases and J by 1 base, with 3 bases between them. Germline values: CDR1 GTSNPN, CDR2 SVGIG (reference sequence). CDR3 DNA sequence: TGTGCCTGGAGACTGAACACCGGGGAGCTGTTTTTT. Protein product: CAWRLNTGELFF.

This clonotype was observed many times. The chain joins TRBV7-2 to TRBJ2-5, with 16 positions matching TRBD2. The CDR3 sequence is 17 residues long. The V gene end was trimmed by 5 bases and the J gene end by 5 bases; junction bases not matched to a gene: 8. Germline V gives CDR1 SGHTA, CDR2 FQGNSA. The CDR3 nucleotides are TGTGCCAGCAGCATAGGAGAGGGACTAGCGGGAGGGGAGACCCAGTACTTC. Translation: CASSIGEGLAGGETQYF.

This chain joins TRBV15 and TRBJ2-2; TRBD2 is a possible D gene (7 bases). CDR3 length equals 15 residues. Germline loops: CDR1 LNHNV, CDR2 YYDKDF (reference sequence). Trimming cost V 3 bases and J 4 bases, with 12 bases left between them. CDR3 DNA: TGTGCCACCAGCAGGGGGGGGGCGGGCACCGGGGAGCTGTTTTTT. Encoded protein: CATSRGGAGTGELFF.

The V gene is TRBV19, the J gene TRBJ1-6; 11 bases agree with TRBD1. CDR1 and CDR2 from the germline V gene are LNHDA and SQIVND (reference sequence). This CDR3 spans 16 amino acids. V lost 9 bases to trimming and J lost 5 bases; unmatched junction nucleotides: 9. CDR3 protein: CASTDRGLRDNSPLHF. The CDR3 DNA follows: TGTGCCAGCACGGACAGGGGGCTTCGGGATAATTCACCCCTCCACTTT.

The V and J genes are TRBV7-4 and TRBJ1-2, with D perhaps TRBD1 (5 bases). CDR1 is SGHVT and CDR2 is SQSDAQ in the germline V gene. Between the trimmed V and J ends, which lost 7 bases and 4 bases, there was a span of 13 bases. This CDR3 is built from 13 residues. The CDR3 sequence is CASTDAGVYGYTF. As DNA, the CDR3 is TGTGCCAGCACAGACGCGGGGGTCTATGGCTACACCTTC.

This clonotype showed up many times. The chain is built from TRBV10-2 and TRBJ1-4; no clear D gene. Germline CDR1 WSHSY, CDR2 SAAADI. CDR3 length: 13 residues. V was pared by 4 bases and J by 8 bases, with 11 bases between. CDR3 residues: CASSVRVSEKLFF. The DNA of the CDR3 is TGCGCCAGCAGTGTCCGGGTTAGCGAAAAACTGTTTTTT.

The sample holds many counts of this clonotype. CDR3 amino acids: CASSVEGGLRGNEQFF. The CDR3 bases are TGTGCCAGCAGCGTAGAGGGGGGGCTCAGGGGCAATGAGCAGTTCTTC. This chain joins TRBV9 and TRBJ2-1; a weak D match, TRBD2 (7 bases). Trimming took 0 bases from V and 6 from J, leaving 16 bases between them. Looked up from germline, CDR1 is SGDLS and CDR2 is YYNGEE. CDR3 length: 16 residues.

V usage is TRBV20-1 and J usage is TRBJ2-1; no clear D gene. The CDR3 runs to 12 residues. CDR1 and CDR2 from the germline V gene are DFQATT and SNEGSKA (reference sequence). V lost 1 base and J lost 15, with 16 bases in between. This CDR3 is CSARVQTQQRFF. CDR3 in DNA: TGCAGTGCTAGAGTACAGACGCAACAGCGGTTCTTC.

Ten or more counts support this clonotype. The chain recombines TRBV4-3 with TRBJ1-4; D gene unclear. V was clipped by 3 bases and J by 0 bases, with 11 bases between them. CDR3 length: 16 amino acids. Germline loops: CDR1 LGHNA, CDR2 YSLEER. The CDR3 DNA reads TGCGCCAGCAGCCACCCCGGCCGGACAACTAATGAAAAACTGTTTTTT. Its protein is CASSHPGRTTNEKLFF.

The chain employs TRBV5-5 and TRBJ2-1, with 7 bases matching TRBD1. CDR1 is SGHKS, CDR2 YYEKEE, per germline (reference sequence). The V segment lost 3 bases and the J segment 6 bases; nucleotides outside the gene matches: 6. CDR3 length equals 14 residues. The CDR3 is CASSSTGAANEQFF. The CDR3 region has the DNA TGTGCCAGCAGCTCTACAGGGGCTGCCAATGAGCAGTTCTTC.

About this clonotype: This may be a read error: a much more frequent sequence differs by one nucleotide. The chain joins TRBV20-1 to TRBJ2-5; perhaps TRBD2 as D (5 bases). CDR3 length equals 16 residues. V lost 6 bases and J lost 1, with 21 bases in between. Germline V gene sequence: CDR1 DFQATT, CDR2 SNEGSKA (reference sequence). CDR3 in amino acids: CSAAPGRDHAQETQYF. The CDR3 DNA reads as TGCAGTGCCGCCCCGGGTCGGGATCACGCCCAAGAGACCCAGTACTTC.

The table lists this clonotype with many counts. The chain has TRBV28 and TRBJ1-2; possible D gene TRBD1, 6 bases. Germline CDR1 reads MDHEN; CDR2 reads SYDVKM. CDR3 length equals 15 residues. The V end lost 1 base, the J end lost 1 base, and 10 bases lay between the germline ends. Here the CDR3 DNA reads TGTGCCAGCAGTTTATTCGGGACACATAACTATGGCTACACCTTC. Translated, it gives CASSLFGTHNYGYTF.

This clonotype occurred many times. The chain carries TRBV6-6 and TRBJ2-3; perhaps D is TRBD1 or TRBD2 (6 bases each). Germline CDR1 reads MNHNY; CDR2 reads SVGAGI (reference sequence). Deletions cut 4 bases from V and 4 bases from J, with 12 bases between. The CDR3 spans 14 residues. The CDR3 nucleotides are TGTGCCAGCAGTTTTGGGGGGCGCCCAGATACGCAGTATTTT. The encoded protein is CASSFGGRPDTQYF.

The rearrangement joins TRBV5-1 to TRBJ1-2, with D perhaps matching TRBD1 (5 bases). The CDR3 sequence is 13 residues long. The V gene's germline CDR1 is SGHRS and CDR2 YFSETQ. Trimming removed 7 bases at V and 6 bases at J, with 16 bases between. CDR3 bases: TGCGCCAGCCCCACGGGGACCGGGAATGGCTACACCTTC. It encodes CASPTGTGNGYTF.

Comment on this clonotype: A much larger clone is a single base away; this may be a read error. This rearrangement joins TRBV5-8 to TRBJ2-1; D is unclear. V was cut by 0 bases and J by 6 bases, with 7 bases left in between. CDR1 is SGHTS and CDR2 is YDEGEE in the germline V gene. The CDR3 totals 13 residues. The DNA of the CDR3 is TGTGCCAGCAGCTTGGCTGGAACCAATGAGCAGTTCTTC. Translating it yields CASSLAGTNEQFF.

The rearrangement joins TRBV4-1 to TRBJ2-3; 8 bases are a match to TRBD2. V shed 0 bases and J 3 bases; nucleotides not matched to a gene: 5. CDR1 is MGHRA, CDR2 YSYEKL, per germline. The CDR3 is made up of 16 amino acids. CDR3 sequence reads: CASSQDERGWTDTQYF. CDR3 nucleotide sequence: TGCGCCAGCAGCCAAGATGAGCGGGGGTGGACAGATACGCAGTATTTT.

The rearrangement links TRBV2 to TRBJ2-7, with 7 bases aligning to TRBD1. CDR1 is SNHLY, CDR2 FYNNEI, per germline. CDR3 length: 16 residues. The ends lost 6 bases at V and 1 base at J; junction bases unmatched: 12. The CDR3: CASRDTQGSESYEQYF. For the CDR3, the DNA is TGTGCCAGCAGAGACACACAGGGGAGTGAGTCCTACGAGCAGTACTTC.

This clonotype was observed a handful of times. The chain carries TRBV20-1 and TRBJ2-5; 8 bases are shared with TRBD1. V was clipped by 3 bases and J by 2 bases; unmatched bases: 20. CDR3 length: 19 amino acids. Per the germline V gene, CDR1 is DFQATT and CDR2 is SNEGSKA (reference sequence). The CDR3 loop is CSASDPRQGAPWGQETQYF. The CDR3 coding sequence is TGCAGTGCTAGTGACCCCCGGCAGGGGGCCCCCTGGGGACAAGAGACCCAGTACTTC.

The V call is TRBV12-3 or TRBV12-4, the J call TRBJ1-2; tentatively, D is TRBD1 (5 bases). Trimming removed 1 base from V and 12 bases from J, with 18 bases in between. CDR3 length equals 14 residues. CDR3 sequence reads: CASSLGQGKTGNTF. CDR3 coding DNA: TGTGCCAGCAGTTTAGGGCAGGGAAAAACTGGAAACACCTTC.

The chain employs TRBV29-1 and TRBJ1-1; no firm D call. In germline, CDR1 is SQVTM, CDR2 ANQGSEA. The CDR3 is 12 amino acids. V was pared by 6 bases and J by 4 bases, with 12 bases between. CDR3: CSVLTRLTEAFF. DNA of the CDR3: TGCAGCGTGTTGACACGACTCACTGAAGCTTTCTTT.

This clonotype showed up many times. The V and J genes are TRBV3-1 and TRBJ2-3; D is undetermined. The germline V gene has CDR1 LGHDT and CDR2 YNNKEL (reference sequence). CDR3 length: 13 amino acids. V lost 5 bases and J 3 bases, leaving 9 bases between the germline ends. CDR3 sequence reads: CASSASRTDTQYF. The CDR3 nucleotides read TGTGCCAGCAGCGCCTCCAGGACAGATACGCAGTATTTT.

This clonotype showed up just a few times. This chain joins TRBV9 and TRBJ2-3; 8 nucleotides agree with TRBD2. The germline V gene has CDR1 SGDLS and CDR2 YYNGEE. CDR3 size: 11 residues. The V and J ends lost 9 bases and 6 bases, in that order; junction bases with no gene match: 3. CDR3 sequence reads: CANGGADTQYF. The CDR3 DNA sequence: TGTGCCAACGGGGGGGCCGATACGCAGTATTTT.

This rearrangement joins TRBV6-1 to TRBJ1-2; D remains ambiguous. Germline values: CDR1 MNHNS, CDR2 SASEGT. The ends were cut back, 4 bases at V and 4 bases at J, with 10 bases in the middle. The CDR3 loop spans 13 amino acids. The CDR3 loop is CASSGPGGYGYTF. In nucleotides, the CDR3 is TGTGCCAGCAGTGGGCCCGGCGGCTATGGCTACACCTTC.

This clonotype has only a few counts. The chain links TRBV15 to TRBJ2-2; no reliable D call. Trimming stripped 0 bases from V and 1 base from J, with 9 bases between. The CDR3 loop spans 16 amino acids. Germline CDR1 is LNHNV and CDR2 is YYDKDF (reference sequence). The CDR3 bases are TGTGCCACCAGCAGAGATCTTCCGCTGAACACCGGGGAGCTGTTTTTT. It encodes CATSRDLPLNTGELFF.

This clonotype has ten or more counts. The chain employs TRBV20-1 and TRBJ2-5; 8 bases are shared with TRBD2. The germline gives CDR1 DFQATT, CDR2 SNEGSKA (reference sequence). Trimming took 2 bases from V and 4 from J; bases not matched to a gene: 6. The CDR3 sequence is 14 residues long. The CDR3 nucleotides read TGCAGTGCTAGAACGGGGGGGGCCACAGAGACCCAGTACTTC. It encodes CSARTGGATETQYF.

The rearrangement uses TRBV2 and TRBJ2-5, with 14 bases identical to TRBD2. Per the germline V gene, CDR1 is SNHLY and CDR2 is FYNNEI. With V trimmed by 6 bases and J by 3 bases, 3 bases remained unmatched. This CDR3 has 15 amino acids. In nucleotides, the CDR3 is TGTGCCAGCAGGGAGACTAGCGGGGGGGAAGAGACCCAGTACTTC. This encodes CASRETSGGEETQYF.